The 11 T cell receptor beta chains below were found in one sample sequenced in a study of cytomegalovirus exposure and HLA in healthy donors. PCR amplification relied on 60 Vbeta primers (plus 13 Jbeta primers). Clones were read by immunoSEQ multiplex PCR, and TCRdb kept only the in-frame ones, dropping some. The data hold about 150,000 clones, with about two thirds observed a single time. Sequenced input: PBMCs. Source of these receptors: a man aged 30-40 years in good health and CMV-seropositive.

This chain connects TRBV18 to TRBJ1-2; possibly TRBD1 for D (6 bases). The germline V gene has CDR1 KGHSH and CDR2 LQKENI. V gave up 0 bases and J gave up 7 bases, with 12 bases separating them. This CDR3 is built from 14 residues. The CDR3 region is CASSPPSGVGGYTF. The CDR3 nucleotides are TGTGCCAGCTCACCACCGTCAGGGGTTGGTGGCTACACCTTC.

V gene TRBV7-9 combines with J gene TRBJ2-1, with a tentative D call TRBD2 (7 bases). CDR1 SEHNR and CDR2 FQNEAQ come from the germline V gene (reference sequence). The V end was cut by 1 base, the J end by 7 bases, with 17 bases between. The CDR3 extends over 16 amino acids. The CDR3 bases are TGTGCCAGCAGCTTAGGTCCAGGGGAGGGCTATAATGAGCAGTTCTTC. It is translated as CASSLGPGEGYNEQFF.

This clone was detected once. The V call is TRBV9, the J call TRBJ2-2; TRBD2 matches 11 bases. The CDR3 is 17 amino acids. V was pared by 4 bases and J by 5 bases, with 10 bases of the junction left unmatched. In germline, CDR1 is SGDLS, CDR2 YYNGEE. The CDR3: CASSPHHLAGGTGELFF. The CDR3 coding sequence is TGTGCCAGCAGCCCCCACCATCTAGCGGGAGGAACCGGGGAGCTGTTTTTT.

V is TRBV7-2 and J is TRBJ2-7; tentatively, D is TRBD2 (6 bases). The CDR3 covers 15 residues. The V end lost 2 bases, the J end lost 4 bases, and 15 bases lay between the germline ends. Germline V gene sequence: CDR1 SGHTA, CDR2 FQGNSA. The CDR3 protein is CASSLTSGLAYEQYF. For the CDR3, the DNA is TGTGCCAGCAGCTTAACCAGCGGGCTCGCTTACGAGCAGTACTTC.

The J gene is TRBJ2-1, the V gene TRBV5-5; D is perhaps TRBD2 (6 bases). CDR3 length: 14 residues. Germline V lookup: CDR1 SGHKS, CDR2 YYEKEE (reference sequence). V lost 7 bases and J lost 4, with 15 bases in between. In DNA, the CDR3 is TGTGCCAGCGGGAGGAGGGAATCATACAATGAGCAGTTCTTC. It is translated as CASGRRESYNEQFF.

This clone has more than one count but fewer than ten. This rearrangement joins TRBV5-4 to TRBJ1-4; 7 bases map to TRBD1. The CDR3 has 16 amino acids. The germline gives CDR1 SGHNT, CDR2 YYREEE (reference sequence). V lost 4 bases and J lost 5; bases outside the gene matches: 11. CDR3 bases: TGTGCCAGCAGCGGACGGGGGGGGACAGCGAATGAAAAACTGTTTTTT. Translation gives CASSGRGGTANEKLFF.

This clone was observed once. The J gene is TRBJ1-2, the V gene TRBV20-1; D is possibly TRBD1 (5 bases). The germline V and J ends were trimmed by 6 bases and 2 bases, with 7 bases remaining between them. The germline CDR1 and CDR2 sequences are DFQATT and SNEGSKA (reference sequence). The CDR3 contains 11 residues. CDR3 sequence (DNA): TGCAGTGCCAAGGGGAACTATGGCTACACCTTC. Translated, it gives CSAKGNYGYTF.

The DNA for the CDR3 is TGTGCCAGCAGTGTAGGGGACACTAAGGCTTTCTTT. Protein sequence: CASSVGDTKAFF. The chain links TRBV28 to TRBJ1-1; a possible D gene is TRBD1 (6 bases). This CDR3 region has 12 residues. V lost 5 bases and J 11 bases, leaving 15 bases between the germline ends. The germline V gene has CDR1 MDHEN and CDR2 SYDVKM.

This sequence joins TRBV7-2 and TRBJ1-2, with a possible D match to TRBD1 (6 bases). V lost 0 bases, J lost 8 bases, and 13 bases lay in between. Germline CDR1 and CDR2: SGHTA and FQGNSA. This CDR3 has 14 residues. The DNA for the CDR3 is TGTGCCAGCAGCTTAGCGCGGGGGCCTTGGGGCTACACCTTC. Protein: CASSLARGPWGYTF.

The count of this clone is one. The rearrangement links TRBV30 to TRBJ1-1, with TRBD1 identical over 7 bases. The germline CDR1 and CDR2 sequences are GTSNPN and SVGIG (reference sequence). V shed 5 bases and J 8 bases; nucleotides not matched to a gene: 5. The length of the CDR3 is 11 residues. The CDR3 reads CAWSTGAEAFF. The DNA of the CDR3 is TGTGCCTGGTCTACAGGGGCCGAAGCTTTCTTT.

This clone was seen only a few times. The chain recombines TRBV11-2 with TRBJ1-2; the D is unclear. The germline gives CDR1 SGHAT, CDR2 FQNNGV. Trimming shortened V by 0 bases and J by 1 base, and 6 bases separated the two germline ends. The CDR3 consists of 14 residues. The CDR3 coding sequence is TGTGCCAGCAGCTTAGAGAACAATAACTATGGCTACACCTTC. This translates into CASSLENNNYGYTF.